The 26 T cell receptor beta chains given below trace back to one sample, sequenced in a study of beta chain features in type 1 diabetes. The study reverse transcribed the entire isolated RNA, so it sequenced expressed TCRB transcripts. Data came from immunoSEQ multiplex PCR; TCRdb stores just in-frame clones and leaves some out. Of about 360,000 clones in the sample, roughly an eighth were seen once. General study points: Moderately but significantly shorter TCRB CDR3s were found in Type 1 diabetes patients in all four CD4+ subsets.

Their specific antigens are unknown. The specimen sequenced was naive CD4+ T cells from blood. Source of these receptors: a woman under 30 with type 1 diabetes.

The chain joins TRBV6-5 to TRBJ2-1, with TRBD2 matching 8 bases. V shed 5 bases, J shed 4 bases, and the junction held 7 bases outside the gene matches. There are 15 residues in the CDR3. The germline gives CDR1 MNHEY, CDR2 SVGAGI. In DNA form, the CDR3 reads TGTGCCAGCAGTACGGGGCGGGGGGCTTACAATGAGCAGTTCTTC. Translating gives CASSTGRGAYNEQFF.

The gene calls are TRBV5-4 and TRBJ2-1; TRBD2 aligns across 9 bases. Losses at the gene ends were 0 bases for V and 4 bases for J; bases not matched to a gene: 2. CDR1 and CDR2 from the germline V gene are SGHNT and YYREEE (reference sequence). The CDR3 totals 15 residues. CDR3 protein: CASSLDAGGYNEQFF. For the CDR3, the DNA is TGTGCCAGCAGCTTGGACGCGGGAGGGTACAATGAGCAGTTCTTC.

The V and J genes are TRBV27 and TRBJ1-4; the D gene is possibly TRBD1 (6 bases). This CDR3 comprises 13 residues. Trimming stripped 4 bases from V and 8 bases from J, with 11 bases between. CDR1 and CDR2 (germline): MNHEY, SMNVEV (reference sequence). CDR3: CASSYRDREKLFF. The DNA for the CDR3 is TGTGCCAGCAGTTACAGGGATCGGGAAAAACTGTTTTTT.

The V and J genes are TRBV4-3 and TRBJ2-3, with D unresolved. Germline loops: CDR1 LGHNA, CDR2 YSLEER. CDR3 length: 14 residues. V lost 0 bases, J lost 3 bases, and 7 bases lay in between. The CDR3 nucleotides are TGCGCCAGCAGCCAAGAAGCTAGGACAGATACGCAGTATTTT. It codes for CASSQEARTDTQYF.

This chain uses TRBV10-3 with TRBJ2-7; tentatively, D is TRBD1 (6 bases). V was shortened by 3 bases and J by 7 bases, with 10 bases between the two germline ends. CDR3 size: 12 residues. Germline-derived CDR1 and CDR2 are ENHRY and SYGVKD. CDR3 region: CAISDRRGEQYF. The DNA for the CDR3 is TGTGCCATCAGTGACCGCAGGGGAGAGCAGTACTTC.

In this sample, this clone turned up a few times. The chain employs TRBV5-4 and TRBJ2-5; TRBD2 matches at 7 bases. The germline gives CDR1 SGHNT, CDR2 YYREEE (reference sequence). The V segment lost 3 bases and the J segment 5 bases; nucleotides outside the gene matches: 7. The CDR3 extends over 14 amino acids. DNA for the CDR3: TGTGCCAGCAGCTGGGCTAGCGGCGGGGAGACCCAGTACTTC. Encoded protein: CASSWASGGETQYF.

This clone was counted between two and nine times. The chain combines TRBV9 with TRBJ1-5, with 8 bases identical to TRBD1. Germline V gives CDR1 SGDLS, CDR2 YYNGEE. V shed 3 bases and J 0 bases; nucleotides not matched to a gene: 8. The CDR3 is 17 residues long. This CDR3 reads CASSAGQGPYSNQPQHF. DNA for the CDR3: TGTGCCAGCAGCGCCGGACAGGGCCCGTATAGCAATCAGCCCCAGCATTTT.

This clone was seen more than once but under ten times. This rearrangement joins TRBV7-9 to TRBJ2-3; D is unclear. The CDR3 spans 10 residues. V shed 5 bases and J shed 7 bases, with 4 bases lying between them. CDR1 and CDR2 from the germline V gene are SEHNR and FQNEAQ (reference sequence). As DNA, the CDR3 is TGTGCCAGCAGCGACAATACGCAGTATTTT. This encodes CASSDNTQYF.

This clone was counted a few times. The chain carries TRBV10-3 and TRBJ2-5; D perhaps matches TRBD2 (6 bases). The ends were cut back, 3 bases at V and 4 bases at J, with 15 bases in the middle. Germline V lookup: CDR1 ENHRY, CDR2 SYGVKD. The CDR3 has 15 amino acids. The CDR3 loop is CAISDVRGWAETQYF. In DNA form, the CDR3 reads TGTGCCATCAGTGATGTGCGGGGTTGGGCAGAGACCCAGTACTTC.

In its sample, this clone was seen a few times. The genes are TRBV9 and TRBJ2-1, with D perhaps TRBD2 (6 bases). This CDR3 has 15 amino acids. CDR1 SGDLS and CDR2 YYNGEE come from the germline V gene. Trimming removed 0 bases at V and 5 bases at J, with 12 bases between. The CDR3 region has the DNA TGTGCCAGCAGCGTAGTTGCGGGGACGAACAATGAGCAGTTCTTC. It encodes CASSVVAGTNNEQFF.

The chain is built from TRBV6-5 and TRBJ1-4; D is perhaps TRBD1 (5 bases). Germline V gene data show CDR1 as MNHEY and CDR2 as SVGAGI. V was shortened by 6 bases and J by 8 bases, with 16 bases between the two germline ends. The CDR3 covers 14 residues. The CDR3 loop reads CASSGGTFSEKLFF. The CDR3 region has the DNA TGTGCCAGCAGCGGAGGGACTTTCAGCGAAAAACTGTTTTTT.

This clone was detected only a few times. The chain employs TRBV6-6 and TRBJ2-5; 8 nucleotides line up with TRBD2. The CDR3 has 14 amino acids. After removal of 4 bases from V and 5 bases from J, the junction contained 6 bases not matched to a gene. Germline V gives CDR1 MNHNY, CDR2 SVGAGI (reference sequence). This chain's CDR3 is CASSSPGRVETQYF. The CDR3 coding sequence is TGTGCCAGCAGTTCACCCGGGAGGGTGGAGACCCAGTACTTC.

This chain uses TRBV29-1 with TRBJ1-2, with unresolved D. Germline CDR1 and CDR2: SQVTM and ANQGSEA. The V end was cut by 7 bases, the J end by 1 base, with 10 bases between. The CDR3 covers 12 residues. The DNA of the CDR3 is TGCAGCGCTCACCTACTTAACTATGGCTACACCTTC. It is translated as CSAHLLNYGYTF.

This clone showed up just a few times. The genes are TRBV18 and TRBJ2-6; D call uncertain. The CDR3 is 19 residues long. CDR1 is KGHSH, CDR2 LQKENI, per germline. V lost 0 bases to trimming and J lost 2 bases, with 17 bases between them. The CDR3: CASSPPRLIKLAGANVLTF. Written as DNA, the CDR3 is TGTGCCAGCTCACCACCGCGACTCATCAAACTCGCTGGGGCCAACGTCCTGACTTTC.

This rearrangement joins TRBV15 to TRBJ1-1, with TRBD1 identical over 7 bases. Germline-derived CDR1 and CDR2 are LNHNV and YYDKDF (reference sequence). Trimming took 2 bases from V and 3 from J; bases not matched to a gene: 9. The CDR3 extends over 16 amino acids. CDR3: CATSRKIGTVHTEAFF. The CDR3 nucleotides read TGTGCCACCAGCAGAAAGATAGGGACAGTCCACACTGAAGCTTTCTTT.

This clone was recorded a few times. This chain links TRBV10-3 with TRBJ2-5; 10 positions agree with TRBD2. The V and J ends lost 10 bases and 1 base, in that order; junction bases with no gene match: 6. This CDR3 contains 14 residues. CDR1 is ENHRY and CDR2 is SYGVKD in the germline V gene. CDR3 amino acids: CATRLAGSQETQYF. The CDR3 nucleotides are TGTGCCACAAGACTAGCGGGTTCCCAAGAGACCCAGTACTTC.

The chain links TRBV18 to TRBJ2-7; D not resolved. Trimming took off 2 bases at V and 1 base at J, with 12 bases between the two ends. The CDR3 has 15 amino acids. Germline V gene lookup returns CDR1 KGHSH and CDR2 LQKENI. CDR3 coding DNA: TGTGCCAGCTCACCAGGGCAGGAAGAGTCCTACGAGCAGTACTTC. It specifies CASSPGQEESYEQYF.

This clone was seen more than once but under ten times. CDR3 sequence: CASSLHTEYNEQFF. The CDR3 nucleotides are TGTGCCAGCAGCCTCCACACGGAGTACAATGAGCAGTTCTTC. This chain uses TRBV7-2 with TRBJ2-1; D is uncertain. Germline-derived CDR1 and CDR2 are SGHTA and FQGNSA. Trimming cost V 5 bases and J 4 bases, with 12 bases left between them. The CDR3 extends over 14 amino acids.

This chain joins TRBV5-4 and TRBJ2-1; TRBD2 matches 8 bases. The CDR3 has 13 residues. Germline CDR1 and CDR2: SGHNT and YYREEE (reference sequence). In DNA form, the CDR3 reads TGTGCACCCGGGTCTAGCGGGCGTAATGAGCAGTTCTTC. Translated, it gives CAPGSSGRNEQFF.

The rearrangement links TRBV27 to TRBJ1-6; D remains ambiguous. V shed 0 bases and J shed 8 bases, with 8 bases lying between them. The V gene's germline CDR1 is MNHEY and CDR2 SMNVEV (reference sequence). CDR3 size: 14 residues. The CDR3 DNA follows: TGTGCCAGCAGTTTATCAGAGCGGTATTCACCCCTCCACTTT. Translation gives CASSLSERYSPLHF.

This clone was recorded a few times. The rearrangement uses TRBV7-2 and TRBJ1-1, with a possible D match to TRBD1 (6 bases). This CDR3 has 12 residues. Germline CDR1 reads SGHTA; CDR2 reads FQGNSA. Between the trimmed V and J ends, which lost 6 bases and 8 bases, there was a span of 13 bases. Written as DNA, the CDR3 is TGTGCCAGCAGACCGGACAGCCTCGAAGCTTTCTTT. Translating it yields CASRPDSLEAFF.

Only a few counts were recorded for this clone. V usage is TRBV14 and J usage is TRBJ2-3; 10 bases are shared with TRBD2. Germline V gene lookup returns CDR1 SGHDN and CDR2 FVKESK. CDR3 length equals 15 residues. V shed 4 bases and J 0 bases; nucleotides not matched to a gene: 1. The CDR3 reads CASSLGLASTDTQYF. CDR3 nucleotides: TGTGCCAGCAGCCTGGGACTAGCGAGCACAGATACGCAGTATTTT.

The V gene is TRBV25-1, the J gene TRBJ2-1; tentative D call: TRBD1 (6 bases). The germline CDR1 and CDR2 sequences are MGHDK and SYGVNS. The germline V and J ends were trimmed by 8 bases and 7 bases, with 15 bases remaining between them. This CDR3 spans 13 amino acids. CDR3: CASVFRQGNEQFF. The CDR3 coding sequence is TGTGCCAGCGTCTTCAGGCAGGGGAATGAGCAGTTCTTC.

This clone was found a few times. The chain is built from TRBV30 and TRBJ2-1, with TRBD2 matching over 7 bases. The trim removed 3 bases at V and 6 bases at J, leaving 14 bases unmatched. The V gene's germline CDR1 is GTSNPN and CDR2 SVGIG (reference sequence). The CDR3 totals 16 residues. The CDR3 protein is CAWRSTRTSMVNEQFF. Written as DNA, the CDR3 is TGTGCCTGGAGGTCGACAAGGACTAGTATGGTCAATGAGCAGTTCTTC.

This chain uses TRBV30 with TRBJ1-4; perhaps TRBD1 as D (5 bases). The CDR3 covers 15 residues. Germline V CDR1 and CDR2: GTSNPN, SVGIG (reference sequence). With 5 bases removed from V and 7 bases from J, the gap between germline ends came to 20 bases. Written as DNA, the CDR3 is TGTGCCTGGGCTTACCAGGGAGGAACTTTTGAAAAACTGTTTTTT. This sequence encodes CAWAYQGGTFEKLFF.

The chain couples TRBV23-1 to TRBJ2-7, with 9 bases lining up with TRBD1. TRBV23-1 is annotated as an ORF whose role is uncertain. This CDR3 region has 14 residues. V lost 8 bases and J lost 6; bases outside the gene matches: 11. In DNA, the CDR3 is TGCGCCAGCGTAGGCGGACAGGGGTTTTGCGAGCAGTACTTC. As protein: CASVGGQGFCEQYF.